These 30 T cell receptor beta chains originate from one sample sequenced in a study of T-cell reconstitution after alpha-beta-depleted transplantation in children. Construction of the TCRbeta library involved unique molecular identifiers. TCRdb reprocessed the PCR reads via MiXCR and lists one record per CDR3 protein. This table holds approximately 210,000 distinct CDR3 sequences, more than 12% found once. Source: PBMCs from the stem cell graft donor, taken from the stem cell graft. The receptors were gathered from a human donor who donated a stem cell graft to a child with acute lymphoblastic leukemia.

This clonotype has a handful of counts. The chain is built from TRBV6-6 and TRBJ1-5; TRBD1 might be the D (6 bases). Trimming removed 0 bases at V and 4 bases at J, with 13 bases between. This CDR3 is built from 16 residues. Germline V gives CDR1 MNHNY, CDR2 SVGAGI (reference sequence). CDR3 in DNA: TGTGCCAGCAGTTACTCGGGGCAGGGGCGGAATCAGCCCCAGCATTTT. Translated, it gives CASSYSGQGRNQPQHF.

This clonotype was counted ten times or more. This sequence joins TRBV7-8 and TRBJ2-4, with D possibly being TRBD1 (5 bases). V gave up 5 bases and J gave up 3 bases, with 11 bases separating them. CDR1 is SGHVS, CDR2 FQNEAQ, per germline. This CDR3 spans 14 amino acids. DNA for the CDR3: TGTGCCAGCAGCCGATCAGGGCGCAAAAACATTCAGTACTTC. It codes for CASSRSGRKNIQYF.

Ten or more counts support this clonotype. The chain has TRBV29-1 and TRBJ2-5; D is uncertain. CDR1 and CDR2 from the germline V gene are SQVTM and ANQGSEA. The CDR3 is 11 residues long. Trimming pared 7 bases from V and 7 bases from J, leaving 13 bases between. CDR3 sequence (DNA): TGCAGCGGTCTGAGAAAAGGGACCCAGTACTTC. This codes for CSGLRKGTQYF.

This clonotype occurred many times. V is TRBV12-3 or TRBV12-4 and J is TRBJ1-1, with D hard to call. There are 13 residues in the CDR3. The V gene lost 7 bases and the J gene lost 4 bases, with 13 bases spanning the gap. The CDR3 DNA sequence: TGTGCCAGCATAGAGTTTTCGGGCACTGAAGCTTTCTTT. Translated: CASIEFSGTEAFF.

This clonotype has a count of ten or more. This chain connects TRBV6-5 to TRBJ2-3; TRBD2 agrees at 13 bases. This CDR3 contains 18 residues. With 6 bases clipped from V and 1 base from J, the junction kept 10 bases outside the gene matches. Germline V gives CDR1 MNHEY, CDR2 SVGAGI. The CDR3 nucleotides read TGTGCCAGCAGACGAGGACTAGCGGGGGCCCGGGGCACAGATACGCAGTATTTT. Encoded protein: CASRRGLAGARGTDTQYF.

This chain uses TRBV5-5 with TRBJ2-6; the D is unclear. CDR3 length: 13 residues. Trimming stripped 6 bases from V and 2 bases from J, with 6 bases between. Looked up from germline, CDR1 is SGHKS and CDR2 is YYEKEE (reference sequence). The CDR3 coding sequence is TGTGCCAGCACCAATACTGGGGCCAACGTCCTGACTTTC. This sequence encodes CASTNTGANVLTF.

The chain employs TRBV13 and TRBJ2-1; D is possibly TRBD1 (5 bases). The V gene's germline CDR1 is PRHDT and CDR2 FYEKMQ (reference sequence). The ends were cut back, 5 bases at V and 9 bases at J, with 23 bases in the middle. The CDR3 runs to 16 residues. CDR3 nucleotides: TGTGCCAGCAGCCCCCGGGCAGGGTCATCGGTGAGTGAGCAGTTCTTC. This translates into CASSPRAGSSVSEQFF.

The table lists this clonotype with many counts. The V and J genes are TRBV12-3 or TRBV12-4 and TRBJ2-3; D is undetermined. The CDR3 spans 15 residues. Trimming took off 7 bases at V and 0 bases at J, with 14 bases between the two ends. The CDR3 loop is CASTRRAPSTDTQYF. CDR3 coding DNA: TGTGCCAGCACCAGACGGGCCCCAAGCACAGATACGCAGTATTTT.

J is TRBJ2-3 and V is TRBV5-4; D may be TRBD2 (5 bases). The CDR3 has 14 residues. Germline V gene data show CDR1 as SGHNT and CDR2 as YYREEE (reference sequence). The V end was cut by 5 bases, the J end by 0 bases, with 10 bases between. The CDR3 sequence is CASRDRGSTDTQYF. The CDR3 DNA sequence: TGTGCCAGCAGGGATCGGGGTAGCACAGATACGCAGTATTTT.

This clonotype was detected many times. V usage is TRBV20-1 and J usage is TRBJ2-2; 8 bases align to TRBD2. The CDR3 has 15 amino acids. From germline, CDR1 is DFQATT and CDR2 SNEGSKA (reference sequence). The ends lost 4 bases at V and 3 bases at J; junction bases unmatched: 7. DNA for the CDR3: TGCAGTGCTAAATCAGCGGGAGTATACACCGGGGAGCTGTTTTTT. Protein sequence: CSAKSAGVYTGELFF.

This clonotype was recorded many times. This chain uses TRBV20-1 with TRBJ2-1; D not resolved. Germline V gene lookup returns CDR1 DFQATT and CDR2 SNEGSKA (reference sequence). The CDR3 covers 12 residues. Trimming cost V 5 bases and J 7 bases, with 12 bases left between them. In nucleotides, the CDR3 is TGCAGTGCTCCAAACAGTAGGAATGAGCAGTTCTTC. Its translation is CSAPNSRNEQFF.

The chain has TRBV7-2 and TRBJ1-5, with D perhaps TRBD1 (5 bases). This CDR3 is 17 amino acids long. Germline V gives CDR1 SGHTA, CDR2 FQGNSA. The ends were cut back, 3 bases at V and 2 bases at J, with 17 bases in the middle. CDR3 bases: TGTGCCAGCAGCTTCATATGGGGTGGGGGTGGCAATCAGCCCCAGCATTTT. The encoded protein is CASSFIWGGGGNQPQHF. The full variable domain, with the rest looked up from reference TRBV7-2 and TRBJ1-5, is GAGVSQSPSNKVTEKGKDVELRCDPISGHTALYWYRQSLGQGLEFLIYFQGNSAPDKSGLPSDRFSAERTGGSVSTLTIQRTQQEDSAVYLCASSFIWGGGGNQPQHFGDGTRLSIL.

This clonotype came up many times. The chain joins TRBV7-8 to TRBJ2-5; D assignment may be TRBD1 or TRBD2 (5 bases each). There are 16 residues in the CDR3. The ends were cut back, 5 bases at V and 4 bases at J, with 20 bases in the middle. The V gene's germline CDR1 is SGHVS and CDR2 FQNEAQ. The CDR3, as DNA: TGTGCCAGCAGCCCCCGGGGACCGAGCTTGGGAGAGACCCAGTACTTC. Amino acids: CASSPRGPSLGETQYF.

This clonotype was found many times. This chain joins TRBV12-3 or TRBV12-4 and TRBJ1-3; D gene uncertain. The CDR3 has 14 amino acids. V gave up 5 bases and J gave up 0 bases, with 8 bases separating them. The CDR3 spells CASSVADSGNTIYF. For the CDR3, the DNA is TGTGCCAGCAGTGTGGCAGACTCTGGAAACACCATATATTTT.

Many counts were recorded for this clonotype. V usage is TRBV10-3 and J usage is TRBJ2-1; 7 nucleotides align to TRBD2. Germline loops: CDR1 ENHRY, CDR2 SYGVKD. With 2 bases clipped from V and 4 bases from J, the junction kept 8 bases outside the gene matches. The CDR3 is 16 amino acids. The CDR3 spells CAISELVLAAYNEQFF. As DNA, the CDR3 is TGTGCCATCAGTGAGCTGGTCCTAGCGGCTTACAATGAGCAGTTCTTC.

At least ten counts were recorded for this clonotype. One junction end disagrees with the germline gene, perhaps due to a read error. V usage is TRBV5-1 and J usage is TRBJ2-3, with D hard to call. CDR3 length: 11 residues. CDR1 and CDR2 (germline): SGHRS, YFSETQ. Written as DNA, the CDR3 is TGTGCCAGCAGCGTCACAGATACGCAGTATTTT. It translates to CASSVTDTQYF. The full variable domain, completed using reference TRBV5-1 and TRBJ2-3, is KAGVTQTPRYLIKTRGQQVTLSCSPISGHRSVSWYQQTPGQGLQFLFEYFSETQRNKGNFPGRFSGRQFSNSRSEMNVSTLELGDSALYLCASSVTDTQYFGPGTRLTVL.

The chain recombines TRBV29-1 with TRBJ2-2; 7 positions match TRBD1. Losses at the gene ends were 1 base for V and 3 bases for J; bases not matched to a gene: 5. CDR1 SQVTM and CDR2 ANQGSEA come from the germline V gene. The CDR3 length is 15 residues. For the CDR3, the DNA is TGCAGCGTTGAAGTATCGACAGGGCACACCGGGGAGCTGTTTTTT. It specifies CSVEVSTGHTGELFF.

This clonotype came up many times. V gene TRBV12-3 or TRBV12-4 combines with J gene TRBJ2-1, with D possibly matching TRBD1 (6 bases). This CDR3 contains 15 residues. Trimming took off 6 bases at V and 0 bases at J, with 12 bases between the two ends. The CDR3 loop reads CASSPGQSSYNEQFF. CDR3 coding DNA: TGTGCCAGCAGCCCTGGACAGAGCTCCTACAATGAGCAGTTCTTC.

This clonotype appeared many times. The V call is TRBV20-1, the J call TRBJ2-7; 7 bases agree with TRBD2. CDR1 and CDR2 from the germline V gene are DFQATT and SNEGSKA (reference sequence). Trimming cost V 0 bases and J 5 bases; bases outside gene matches: 7. The CDR3 length is 14 residues. The chain's CDR3 is CSARDWTSNDEQYF. CDR3 sequence (DNA): TGCAGTGCTAGAGATTGGACTAGTAATGACGAGCAGTACTTC.

The table lists this clonotype with a few counts. This chain uses TRBV20-1 with TRBJ2-1; TRBD2 agrees at 8 bases. With 0 bases clipped from V and 6 bases from J, the junction kept 13 bases outside the gene matches. Germline values: CDR1 DFQATT, CDR2 SNEGSKA (reference sequence). The CDR3 is made up of 17 amino acids. Here the CDR3 DNA reads TGCAGTGCTAGAGATGGCCCCCGGGCGGGAGGAGCCAATGAGCAGTTCTTC. It translates to CSARDGPRAGGANEQFF.

In this sample, this clonotype turned up many times. The chain couples TRBV7-6 to TRBJ2-1, with 11 nucleotides matching TRBD2. The germline gives CDR1 SGHVS, CDR2 FNYEAQ. With 1 base clipped from V and 6 bases from J, the junction kept 2 bases outside the gene matches. This CDR3 spans 15 amino acids. The CDR3 sequence is CASSLELAGANEQFF. The CDR3 bases are TGTGCCAGCAGCTTAGAACTAGCGGGAGCCAATGAGCAGTTCTTC.

This clonotype has more than one count but fewer than ten. V and J are TRBV11-3 and TRBJ2-2, with D perhaps matching TRBD1 (6 bases). The germline V and J ends were trimmed by 5 bases and 0 bases, with 10 bases remaining between them. Germline CDR1 reads SGHNT; CDR2 reads YENEEA. The CDR3 consists of 15 residues. The CDR3 bases are TGTGCCAGCAGCGAAAACAGGGCGAACACCGGGGAGCTGTTTTTT. It translates to CASSENRANTGELFF.

The chain links TRBV11-2 to TRBJ2-1, with 11 bases matching TRBD2. Germline CDR1 is SGHAT and CDR2 is FQNNGV. The CDR3 has 18 amino acids. J was trimmed by 7 bases and V by 3 bases; bases with no gene match: 14. The CDR3 region is CASSFDPGLADLRNEQFF. CDR3 nucleotides: TGTGCCAGCAGCTTCGACCCGGGACTAGCGGATCTCCGGAATGAGCAGTTCTTC.

V usage is TRBV5-4 and J usage is TRBJ1-2, with 7 bases lining up with TRBD1. The CDR3 runs 17 residues. Unmatched junction bases numbered 12, after V lost 4 bases and J lost 0 bases. Germline V CDR1 and CDR2: SGHNT, YYREEE (reference sequence). CDR3 protein: CASSPIWGQRANYGYTF. The CDR3 DNA reads TGTGCCAGCAGCCCGATCTGGGGACAGCGAGCTAACTATGGCTACACCTTC.

This clonotype was recorded at least ten times. V gene TRBV12-3 or TRBV12-4 combines with J gene TRBJ2-7; D call uncertain. CDR3 size: 12 residues. With 2 bases removed from V and 2 bases from J, the gap between germline ends came to 4 bases. CDR3 DNA: TGTGCCAGCAGTTTAAACCCCTACGAGCAGTACTTC. It encodes CASSLNPYEQYF.

This clonotype came up many times. This rearrangement joins TRBV7-2 to TRBJ2-1; no clear D gene. Trimming took 1 base from V and 14 from J, leaving 9 bases between them. Germline values: CDR1 SGHTA, CDR2 FQGNSA. This CDR3 is 11 amino acids long. CDR3 loop: CASSLEVWEFF. The CDR3 nucleotides read TGTGCCAGCAGCTTAGAAGTGTGGGAGTTCTTC.

This clonotype was observed a handful of times. V and J are TRBV5-1 and TRBJ2-1, with 8 bases identical to TRBD2. CDR1 and CDR2 from the germline V gene are SGHRS and YFSETQ. The CDR3 sequence is 16 residues long. V was pared by 4 bases and J by 4 bases, with 10 bases of the junction left unmatched. CDR3 DNA: TGCGCCAGCAGCCCGGAAGCGGGAGTATCTTACAATGAGCAGTTCTTC. Translating it yields CASSPEAGVSYNEQFF.

This chain links TRBV7-2 with TRBJ2-1; 7 nucleotides agree with TRBD2. Trimming took 5 bases from V and 9 from J; bases not matched to a gene: 10. Per germline, CDR1 SGHTA and CDR2 FQGNSA. The CDR3 runs 14 residues. The CDR3, as DNA: TGTGCCAGCAGCGCGCCCGGGACTACTTTTGAGCAGTTCTTC. Its translation is CASSAPGTTFEQFF.

This clonotype occurred many times. The rearrangement links TRBV11-1 to TRBJ2-1, with D unclear. This CDR3 is built from 13 residues. V lost 5 bases and J 7 bases, leaving 12 bases between the germline ends. Per germline, CDR1 SGHAT and CDR2 FQDESV (reference sequence). This CDR3 reads CASSAPGRNEQFF. Here the CDR3 DNA reads TGTGCCAGCAGCGCACCTGGCCGGAATGAGCAGTTCTTC.

The J gene is TRBJ2-1, the V gene TRBV7-9, with D unclear. The germline gives CDR1 SEHNR, CDR2 FQNEAQ (reference sequence). The CDR3 runs to 13 residues. V was clipped by 2 bases and J by 8 bases, with 10 bases between them. In DNA form, the CDR3 reads TGTGCCAGCAGCTTACCAGCTCAGGATGAGCAGTTCTTC. It encodes CASSLPAQDEQFF.